These 25 T cell receptor beta chains share one sample of origin, sequenced in a study of beta chain features in type 1 diabetes. Study-level points and caveats: People with Type 1 diabetes carried modestly yet significantly shorter TCRB CDR3s in all four CD4+ subsets.

These receptors' antigens are unknown. Expressed TCRB transcripts were sequenced, since all the RNA that had been isolated was reverse transcribed. Assay: immunoSEQ multiplex PCR; the TCRdb copy retains only in-frame clones and omits some. The table lists 140,000 or so clones, about 13% of them singletons. Sequenced: central memory CD4+ T cells from blood. These receptor sequences come from a man younger than 35 with type 1 diabetes.

This rearrangement joins TRBV25-1 to TRBJ1-3; maybe TRBD1 (5 bases). The germline V and J ends were trimmed by 6 bases and 0 bases, with 12 bases remaining between them. CDR3 length: 15 amino acids. Germline CDR1 MGHDK, CDR2 SYGVNS. CDR3 loop: CASSRAGSSGNTIYF. CDR3 nucleotides: TGTGCCAGCAGCCGGGCAGGGTCCTCTGGAAACACCATATATTTT.

The chain carries TRBV5-1 and TRBJ2-5; 7 nucleotides agree with TRBD2. J gave up 3 bases and V 3 bases, and 2 bases lay outside the gene matches. CDR3 length: 13 residues. Germline V lookup: CDR1 SGHRS, CDR2 YFSETQ. The CDR3 loop reads CASSSSGEETQYF. DNA for the CDR3: TGCGCCAGCAGCTCAAGCGGGGAAGAGACCCAGTACTTC.

This clone has only a few counts. The V gene is TRBV2, the J gene TRBJ1-5; D not resolved. Germline CDR1 reads SNHLY; CDR2 reads FYNNEI. The CDR3 spans 14 residues. Between the trimmed V and J ends, which lost 2 bases and 0 bases, there was a span of 5 bases. CDR3 in amino acids: CASSEYASNQPQHF. CDR3 DNA sequence: TGTGCCAGCAGTGAATACGCTAGCAATCAGCCCCAGCATTTT.

This chain connects TRBV27 to TRBJ2-5; maybe TRBD2 (6 bases). The CDR3 covers 15 residues. The germline CDR1 and CDR2 sequences are MNHEY and SMNVEV (reference sequence). V was pared by 0 bases and J by 5 bases, with 13 bases between. CDR3 nucleotide sequence: TGTGCCAGCAGTTTATCGATGTTGGACTACGAGACCCAGTACTTC. This gives the protein CASSLSMLDYETQYF.

The sample holds a few counts of this clone. This chain connects TRBV28 to TRBJ2-1; D not resolved. V was pared by 7 bases and J by 1 base, with 14 bases between. Per germline, CDR1 MDHEN and CDR2 SYDVKM. CDR3 length: 15 amino acids. The CDR3, as DNA: TGTGCCAGCAAAAAGGACCGAAAATCCTACAATGAGCAGTTCTTC. Amino acid sequence: CASKKDRKSYNEQFF.

This clone turned up a few times. The chain links TRBV9 to TRBJ1-1, with 7 bases matching TRBD1. Trimming took 4 bases from V and 5 from J; bases not matched to a gene: 11. This CDR3 comprises 15 residues. Germline assignment: CDR1 SGDLS and CDR2 YYNGEE. Here the CDR3 DNA reads TGTGCCAGCAGCCCCGGACAGGCGGGAGGTACTGAAGCTTTCTTT. This translates into CASSPGQAGGTEAFF.

In its sample, this clone was seen a few times. CDR3 region: CASSFSPGDEQFF. The CDR3 bases are TGTGCCAGCAGCTTCAGTCCGGGGGATGAGCAGTTCTTC. The chain employs TRBV9 and TRBJ2-1; D is possibly TRBD2 (6 bases). V dropped 4 bases and J dropped 8 bases, with 13 bases sitting between them. CDR3 length: 13 residues. Germline lookup yields CDR1 SGDLS and CDR2 YYNGEE.

This chain links TRBV6-5 with TRBJ2-7, with 8 bases fitting TRBD1. J lost 1 base, V lost 8 bases, and 7 bases had no gene match. There are 14 residues in the CDR3. Germline lookup yields CDR1 MNHEY and CDR2 SVGAGI. The DNA of the CDR3 is TGTGCCAGCCTAGCCGGACAGGGTTCCTACGAGCAGTACTTC. It encodes CASLAGQGSYEQYF.

V gene TRBV25-1 combines with J gene TRBJ1-2; D not resolved. Per the germline V gene, CDR1 is MGHDK and CDR2 is SYGVNS. CDR3 length: 13 amino acids. V lost 3 bases and J 0 bases, leaving 5 bases between the germline ends. The CDR3 sequence: CASSEVANYGYTF. CDR3 DNA sequence: TGTGCCAGCAGTGAGGTTGCTAACTATGGCTACACCTTC.

This clone came up a few times. V is TRBV30 and J is TRBJ2-2, with D maybe TRBD1 (5 bases). CDR1 and CDR2 (germline): GTSNPN, SVGIG (reference sequence). The CDR3 totals 12 residues. V dropped 8 bases and J dropped 6 bases, with 13 bases sitting between them. The CDR3 nucleotides are TGTGCCGGGTCAGGGTTGGCCGGGGAGCTGTTTTTT. Protein: CAGSGLAGELFF.

The chain is built from TRBV28 and TRBJ1-1; D is undetermined. Germline CDR1 is MDHEN and CDR2 is SYDVKM. The V and J ends lost 4 bases and 0 bases respectively, with 9 bases between them. The CDR3 contains 14 residues. The CDR3 region is CASSSRSLNTEAFF. The CDR3 region has the DNA TGTGCCAGCAGTTCCAGGAGCTTGAACACTGAAGCTTTCTTT.

This clone has a handful of counts. V gene TRBV7-3 combines with J gene TRBJ2-5; maybe TRBD2 (5 bases). The CDR3 runs 13 residues. The V end lost 5 bases, the J end lost 3 bases, and 10 bases lay between the germline ends. Per the germline V gene, CDR1 is SGHTA and CDR2 is FQGTGA. The DNA of the CDR3 is TGTGCCAGCAGCCAAAGGCGGGAAGAGACCCAGTACTTC. This gives the protein CASSQRREETQYF.

V is TRBV15 and J is TRBJ1-6; unclear D gene. This CDR3 has 13 amino acids. Germline lookup yields CDR1 LNHNV and CDR2 YYDKDF (reference sequence). V was cut by 9 bases and J by 3 bases, with 9 bases left in between. CDR3: CATRTDYNSPLHF. CDR3 DNA sequence: TGTGCCACAAGAACAGACTATAATTCACCCCTCCACTTT.

This clone was counted many times. The chain couples TRBV27 to TRBJ1-5; perhaps TRBD1 as D (6 bases). The CDR3 sequence is 12 residues long. Trimming removed 2 bases from V and 11 bases from J, with 10 bases in between. Germline V gene data show CDR1 as MNHEY and CDR2 as SMNVEV (reference sequence). The CDR3 here is CASSLRGEAQHF. DNA for the CDR3: TGTGCCAGCAGTTTAAGGGGGGAGGCCCAGCATTTT.

This clone was seen more than once but under ten times. In DNA, the CDR3 is TGCGCCAGCAGCTCCGGACAGTCTCGGGAAGCTTTCTTT. It is translated as CASSSGQSREAFF. V usage is TRBV5-1 and J usage is TRBJ1-1; maybe TRBD1 (6 bases). Germline V gene lookup returns CDR1 SGHRS and CDR2 YFSETQ. The V end was cut by 3 bases, the J end by 8 bases, with 14 bases between. This CDR3 has 13 residues.

This clone was detected ten times or more. The V call is TRBV5-1, the J call TRBJ2-7, with TRBD1 identical over 7 bases. The CDR3 sequence is 14 residues long. V shed 3 bases and J 5 bases; nucleotides not matched to a gene: 8. CDR1 is SGHRS, CDR2 YFSETQ, per germline. The CDR3 reads CASSSGQVEDEQYF. Here the CDR3 DNA reads TGCGCCAGCAGCTCTGGACAGGTCGAGGACGAGCAGTACTTC.

This clone was observed a handful of times. V usage is TRBV5-1 and J usage is TRBJ1-5; no definite D call. Trimming left V 0 bases short and J 4 bases short, with 5 bases between. Germline assignment: CDR1 SGHRS and CDR2 YFSETQ. The CDR3 loop spans 13 amino acids. CDR3 residues: CASSLEQNQPQHF. The CDR3 DNA reads as TGCGCCAGCAGCTTGGAACAGAATCAGCCCCAGCATTTT. The full variable domain, rest sourced from reference TRBV5-1 and TRBJ1-5, is KAGVTQTPRYLIKTRGQQVTLSCSPISGHRSVSWYQQTPGQGLQFLFEYFSETQRNKGNFPGRFSGRQFSNSRSEMNVSTLELGDSALYLCASSLEQNQPQHFGDGTRLSIL.

The chain uses TRBV28 and TRBJ2-7, with D perhaps matching TRBD2 (6 bases). V was shortened by 5 bases and J by 11 bases, with 13 bases between the two germline ends. In germline, CDR1 is MDHEN, CDR2 SYDVKM. The CDR3 contains 11 residues. The CDR3 spells CASSTQRVEYF. The CDR3 nucleotides are TGTGCCAGCAGTACCCAGCGGGTTGAGTACTTC.

The rearrangement links TRBV7-2 to TRBJ2-1; no firm D call. V shed 0 bases and J shed 0 bases, with 6 bases lying between them. The CDR3 extends over 15 amino acids. Germline V gene lookup returns CDR1 SGHTA and CDR2 FQGNSA. CDR3: CASSLARSSYNEQFF. The DNA for the CDR3 is TGTGCCAGCAGCTTAGCCAGGTCCTCCTACAATGAGCAGTTCTTC.

This clone was found a few times. Here the CDR3 reads CAWTVQGYYGYTF. The CDR3 region has the DNA TGTGCCTGGACGGTACAGGGTTACTATGGCTACACCTTC. The genes are TRBV30 and TRBJ1-2, with D possibly matching TRBD1 (6 bases). The germline V gene has CDR1 GTSNPN and CDR2 SVGIG (reference sequence). The length of the CDR3 is 13 residues. Trimming cost V 4 bases and J 3 bases, with 12 bases left between them.

This clone has more than one count but fewer than ten. This chain connects TRBV14 to TRBJ2-1; D is perhaps TRBD2 (6 bases). The CDR3 is made up of 17 amino acids. The V gene lost 4 bases and the J gene lost 2 bases, with 18 bases spanning the gap. Germline V gene sequence: CDR1 SGHDN, CDR2 FVKESK. The CDR3 DNA is TGTGCCAGCAGCCGAGGAGGGATAAGCGTCCCCTACAATGAGCAGTTCTTC. It encodes CASSRGGISVPYNEQFF.

This clone occurred a few times. The rearrangement uses TRBV23-1 and TRBJ2-3; 7 bases are a match to TRBD2. TRBV23-1 is an ORF for which the function is uncertain. V dropped 8 bases and J dropped 0; count of bases not matched to a gene: 14. The CDR3 is made up of 17 amino acids. Here the CDR3 DNA reads TGCGCCAGCGGGGAGCGGGGACTCAAAACTAGCACAGATACGCAGTATTTT. Amino acid sequence: CASGERGLKTSTDTQYF.

The chain has TRBV19 and TRBJ1-2, with 7 bases matching TRBD1. Germline lookup yields CDR1 LNHDA and CDR2 SQIVND (reference sequence). The CDR3 extends over 14 amino acids. V lost 0 bases to trimming and J lost 7 bases; unmatched junction nucleotides: 5. The CDR3 DNA sequence: TGTGCCAGTAGTATAGATCTGAGGACAGGTGGCTACACCTTC. It yields the protein CASSIDLRTGGYTF.

This clone was found a few times. This chain connects TRBV5-1 to TRBJ2-1; 10 bases align to TRBD2. V shed 3 bases, J shed 5 bases, and the junction held 2 bases outside the gene matches. This CDR3 comprises 14 residues. CDR1 SGHRS and CDR2 YFSETQ come from the germline V gene. The CDR3 here is CASSSGLANNEQFF. The DNA of the CDR3 is TGCGCCAGCAGCTCGGGACTAGCGAACAATGAGCAGTTCTTC.

The sample holds a few counts of this clone. This chain joins TRBV7-3 and TRBJ1-1; the D is unclear. Germline values: CDR1 SGHTA, CDR2 FQGTGA. V was clipped by 5 bases and J by 1 base, with 11 bases between them. This CDR3 is built from 14 residues. Here the CDR3 DNA reads TGTGCCAGCAGCCCCCTGGGCGGGAACACTGAAGCTTTCTTT. Its protein product is CASSPLGGNTEAFF.